The entry below describes one T cell receptor (beta chain). The CDR3 length is 15 residues. V gave up 0 bases and J gave up 6 bases; unmatched junction bases: 6. Germline V gene sequence: CDR1 SGHRS, CDR2 YFSETQ. These data belong to a study of beta chain features in type 1 diabetes. Looking at the study overall: About 110,000,000 sorted cells were examined across all samples.

Donors contributed one heparinised blood draw apiece, averaging around 120 mL. All of the isolated RNA was reverse transcribed, so expressed TCRB transcripts were sequenced. Clones were sequenced by immunoSEQ multiplex PCR, and TCRdb holds only the in-frame ones, with some missing. Here the sample spans approximately 37,000 clones, 45% to 50% being singletons. Sequenced material: central memory CD4+ T cells from blood. The chain combines TRBV5-1 with TRBJ2-1, with 7 bases fitting TRBD1. The TCR comes from a woman aged 18-29 years in good health. This CDR3 is CASSLGGTDSNEQFF. Written as DNA, the CDR3 is TGCGCCAGCAGCTTGGGGGGGACAGACTCCAATGAGCAGTTCTTC. Using reference TRBV5-1 and TRBJ2-1 for the parts outside the CDR3, the full variable domain is KAGVTQTPRYLIKTRGQQVTLSCSPISGHRSVSWYQQTPGQGLQFLFEYFSETQRNKGNFPGRFSGRQFSNSRSEMNVSTLELGDSALYLCASSLGGTDSNEQFFGPGTRLTVL.